These 14 T cell receptor beta chains originate from one sample sequenced in a study of PD-L1 blockade in urothelial cancer. Time point specified: pretreatment peripheral blood. Generated by immunoSEQ multiplex PCR, the TCRdb table keeps only in-frame clones and is missing some. The data show 130,000 or so clones, 70% to 85% seen once. The source material was PBMCs, sampled around atezolizumab (anti-PD-L1) treatment. These receptor sequences come from a man in his fifties with urothelial cancer.

This chain connects TRBV6-5 to TRBJ2-7; D is unclear. CDR3 length: 13 residues. V lost 7 bases to trimming and J lost 0 bases, with 10 bases between them. Germline V gene lookup returns CDR1 MNHEY and CDR2 SVGAGI. The CDR3 DNA reads TGTGCCAGCAATCACGGTGGCTCCTACGAGCAGTACTTC. This sequence encodes CASNHGGSYEQYF.

This chain connects TRBV7-9 to TRBJ1-2; 12 positions agree with TRBD1. Germline trimming cut 5 bases from V and 8 bases from J; bases unmatched to any gene: 6. The CDR3 consists of 14 residues. Germline V gene sequence: CDR1 SEHNR, CDR2 FQNEAQ (reference sequence). CDR3 in amino acids: CASSGGQGARGYTF. CDR3 DNA sequence: TGTGCCAGCAGCGGGGGACAGGGGGCGAGGGGCTACACCTTC.

This clone was observed once. This sequence joins TRBV28 and TRBJ1-5, with 7 bases identical to TRBD1. CDR3 length: 13 residues. V lost 6 bases, J lost 8 bases, and 7 bases stayed unmatched. Germline loops: CDR1 MDHEN, CDR2 SYDVKM. CDR3 coding DNA: TGTGCCAGCAGAACCGGGACAGTTAAGCCCCAGCATTTT. This translates into CASRTGTVKPQHF. Combining the CDR3 with reference TRBV28 and TRBJ1-5 gives the whole variable domain DVKVTQSSRYLVKRTGEKVFLECVQDMDHENMFWYRQDPGLGLRLIYFSYDVKMKEKGDIPEGYSVSREKKERFSLILESASTNQTSMYLCASRTGTVKPQHFGDGTRLSIL.

The CDR3 sequence is CASSFVRGSYEQYF. DNA for the CDR3: TGTGCCAGCAGCTTTGTCCGCGGATCCTACGAGCAGTACTTC. This chain joins TRBV13 and TRBJ2-7; D unclear. In germline, CDR1 is PRHDT, CDR2 FYEKMQ (reference sequence). This CDR3 comprises 14 residues. Trimming removed 3 bases from V and 1 base from J, with 10 bases in between.

The J gene is TRBJ1-1, the V gene TRBV25-1, with TRBD1 matching over 7 bases. Germline V gene data show CDR1 as MGHDK and CDR2 as SYGVNS. The length of the CDR3 is 13 residues. V gave up 6 bases and J gave up 9 bases; unmatched junction bases: 10. The CDR3 protein is CASRVTGTLQAFF. For the CDR3, the DNA is TGTGCCAGCAGGGTGACAGGGACTCTCCAAGCTTTCTTT.

This chain uses TRBV2 with TRBJ2-3; 12 bases are shared with TRBD2. The CDR3 is made up of 16 amino acids. In germline, CDR1 is SNHLY, CDR2 FYNNEI. V lost 6 bases and J lost 4; bases outside the gene matches: 8. The CDR3 protein is CASRQTSGSAADTQYF. The CDR3 DNA is TGTGCCAGCAGACAGACTAGCGGGAGTGCTGCAGATACGCAGTATTTT.

The V call is TRBV7-9, the J call TRBJ1-2; D is unclear. Germline V gives CDR1 SEHNR, CDR2 FQNEAQ (reference sequence). This CDR3 comprises 12 residues. Trimming removed 6 bases from V and 4 bases from J, with 9 bases in between. CDR3 loop: CASSLTFYGYTF. CDR3 sequence (DNA): TGTGCCAGCAGTTTGACTTTCTATGGCTACACCTTC.

The chain links TRBV10-3 to TRBJ2-5, with a possible D match to TRBD2 (5 bases). CDR1 is ENHRY, CDR2 SYGVKD, per germline. Trimming took 2 bases from V and 3 from J, leaving 13 bases between them. CDR3 length: 15 residues. This chain's CDR3 is CAISELRGSKETQYF. The CDR3, as DNA: TGTGCCATCAGTGAGCTAAGAGGGTCGAAAGAGACCCAGTACTTC.

The gene calls are TRBV30 and TRBJ1-5, with TRBD1 matching 7 bases. The CDR3 runs 12 residues. V lost 2 bases, J lost 9 bases, and 4 bases stayed unmatched. Germline CDR1 is GTSNPN and CDR2 is SVGIG (reference sequence). CDR3 DNA: TGTGCCTGGAGTCCGACAGGGAGGCCCCAGCATTTT. It encodes CAWSPTGRPQHF.

The chain links TRBV28 to TRBJ1-3, with a possible D match to TRBD1 (6 bases). V dropped 7 bases and J dropped 3 bases, with 13 bases sitting between them. The germline V gene has CDR1 MDHEN and CDR2 SYDVKM. This CDR3 is built from 14 residues. The CDR3 here is CASTQGTYGNTIYF. In nucleotides, the CDR3 is TGTGCCAGCACCCAGGGGACGTATGGAAACACCATATATTTT.

The V and J genes are TRBV7-8 and TRBJ2-2; D unresolved. The germline CDR1 and CDR2 sequences are SGHVS and FQNEAQ. CDR3 size: 19 residues. V was pared by 2 bases and J by 3 bases, with 22 bases between. CDR3 sequence reads: CASSLNQFGRGRDTGELFF. In DNA form, the CDR3 reads TGTGCCAGCAGCTTAAATCAGTTTGGGCGTGGGCGAGACACCGGGGAGCTGTTTTTT.

The chain is built from TRBV7-9 and TRBJ1-1; weak D call: TRBD1 (5 bases). The germline V gene encodes CDR1 SEHNR and CDR2 FQNEAQ (reference sequence). This CDR3 region has 14 residues. V lost 0 bases to trimming and J lost 6 bases, with 11 bases between them. The CDR3 sequence: CASSLAPRGSEAFF. CDR3 sequence (DNA): TGTGCCAGCAGCTTAGCGCCGCGGGGCTCTGAAGCTTTCTTT.

The CDR3 loop is CASSLEGLAGIRVNEQFF. The CDR3 coding sequence is TGTGCCAGCAGCTTAGAGGGGCTAGCGGGGATTAGGGTCAATGAGCAGTTCTTC. The chain couples TRBV7-9 to TRBJ2-1; TRBD2 matches at 9 bases. J lost 6 bases, V lost 1 base, and 13 bases had no gene match. The germline V gene has CDR1 SEHNR and CDR2 FQNEAQ (reference sequence). The CDR3 runs to 18 residues.

V gene TRBV4-1 combines with J gene TRBJ2-5; TRBD2 matches at 7 bases. From germline, CDR1 is MGHRA and CDR2 YSYEKL. The CDR3 length is 17 residues. The trim removed 0 bases at V and 4 bases at J, leaving 11 bases unmatched. The chain's CDR3 is CASSQEGGPGGIETQYF. The CDR3 DNA sequence: TGCGCCAGCAGCCAAGAGGGTGGGCCGGGAGGTATAGAGACCCAGTACTTC.